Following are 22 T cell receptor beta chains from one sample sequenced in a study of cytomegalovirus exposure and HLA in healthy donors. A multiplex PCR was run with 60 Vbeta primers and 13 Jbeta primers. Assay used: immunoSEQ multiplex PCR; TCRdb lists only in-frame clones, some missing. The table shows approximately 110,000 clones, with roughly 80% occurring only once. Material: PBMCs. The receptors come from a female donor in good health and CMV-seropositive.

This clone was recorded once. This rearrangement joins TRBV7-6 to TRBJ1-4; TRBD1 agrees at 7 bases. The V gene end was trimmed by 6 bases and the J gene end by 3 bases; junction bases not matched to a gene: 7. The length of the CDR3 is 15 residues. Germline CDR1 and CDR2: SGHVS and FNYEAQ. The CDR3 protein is CASRADRVANEKLFF. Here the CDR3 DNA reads TGTGCCAGCAGAGCAGACAGGGTGGCTAATGAAAAACTGTTTTTT.

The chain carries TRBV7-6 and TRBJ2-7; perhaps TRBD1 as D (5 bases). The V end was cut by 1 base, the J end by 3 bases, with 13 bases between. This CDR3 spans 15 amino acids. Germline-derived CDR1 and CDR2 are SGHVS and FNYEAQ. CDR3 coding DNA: TGTGCCAGCAGCTTAGGTGCCGGCAGGGACTACGAGCAGTACTTC. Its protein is CASSLGAGRDYEQYF.

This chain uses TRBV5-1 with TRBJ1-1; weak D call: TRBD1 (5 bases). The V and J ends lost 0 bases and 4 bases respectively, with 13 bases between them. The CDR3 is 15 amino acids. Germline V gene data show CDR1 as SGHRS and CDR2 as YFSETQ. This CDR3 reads CASSLAATASTEAFF. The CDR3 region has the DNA TGCGCCAGCAGCTTGGCCGCGACAGCGAGCACTGAAGCTTTCTTT.

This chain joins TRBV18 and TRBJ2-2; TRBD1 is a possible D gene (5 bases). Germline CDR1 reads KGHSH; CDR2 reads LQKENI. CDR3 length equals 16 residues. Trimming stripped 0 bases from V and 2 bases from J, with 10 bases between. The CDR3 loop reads CASSPPSWGNTGELFF. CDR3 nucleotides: TGTGCCAGCTCACCACCGAGTTGGGGCAACACCGGGGAGCTGTTTTTT.

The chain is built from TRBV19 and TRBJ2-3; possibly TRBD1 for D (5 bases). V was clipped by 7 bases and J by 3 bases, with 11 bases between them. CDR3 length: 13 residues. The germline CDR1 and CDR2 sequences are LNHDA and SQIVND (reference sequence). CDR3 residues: CASKGARTDTQYF. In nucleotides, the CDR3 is TGTGCCAGTAAAGGGGCGCGAACAGATACGCAGTATTTT.

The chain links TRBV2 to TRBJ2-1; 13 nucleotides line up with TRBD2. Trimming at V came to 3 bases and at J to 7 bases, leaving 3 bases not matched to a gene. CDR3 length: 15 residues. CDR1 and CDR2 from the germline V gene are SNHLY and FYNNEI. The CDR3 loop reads CASSEGLAGRNEQFF. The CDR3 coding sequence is TGTGCCAGCAGTGAGGGACTAGCGGGACGGAATGAGCAGTTCTTC.

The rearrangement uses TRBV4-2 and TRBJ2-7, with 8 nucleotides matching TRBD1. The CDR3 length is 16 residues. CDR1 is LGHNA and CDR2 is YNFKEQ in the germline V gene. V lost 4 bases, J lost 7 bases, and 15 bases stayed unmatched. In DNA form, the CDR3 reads TGTGCCAGCAGCCGACAGGGGACAGGCAGTTGGAAGGAGCAGTACTTC. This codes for CASSRQGTGSWKEQYF.

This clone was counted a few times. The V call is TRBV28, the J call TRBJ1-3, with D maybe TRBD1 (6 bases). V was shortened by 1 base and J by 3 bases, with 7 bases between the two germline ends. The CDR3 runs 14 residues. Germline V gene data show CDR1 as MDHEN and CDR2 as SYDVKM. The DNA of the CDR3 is TGTGCCAGCAGTTTATCAGGGGATGGAAACACCATATATTTT. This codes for CASSLSGDGNTIYF.

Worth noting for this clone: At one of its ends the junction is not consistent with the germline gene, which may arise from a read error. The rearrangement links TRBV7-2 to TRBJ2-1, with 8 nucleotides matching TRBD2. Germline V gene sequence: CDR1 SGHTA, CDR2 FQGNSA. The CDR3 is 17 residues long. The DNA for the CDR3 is TGTGCCAGCAGCTTAACTCATCGGGGACTAGGGTACAGTGAGCAGTTCTTC. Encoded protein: CASSLTHRGLGYSEQFF.

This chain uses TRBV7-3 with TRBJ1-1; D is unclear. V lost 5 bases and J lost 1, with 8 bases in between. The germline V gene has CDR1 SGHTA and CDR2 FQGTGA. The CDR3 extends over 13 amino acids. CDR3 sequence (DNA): TGTGCCAGCAGCCCCTCACAGAACACTGAAGCTTTCTTT. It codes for CASSPSQNTEAFF.

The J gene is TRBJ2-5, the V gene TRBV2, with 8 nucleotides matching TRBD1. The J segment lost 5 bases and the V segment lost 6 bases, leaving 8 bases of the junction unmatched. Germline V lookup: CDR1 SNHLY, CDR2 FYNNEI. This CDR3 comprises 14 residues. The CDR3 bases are TGTGCCAGCAGGACGGACAGGGTCAGCGAGACCCAGTACTTC. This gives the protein CASRTDRVSETQYF.

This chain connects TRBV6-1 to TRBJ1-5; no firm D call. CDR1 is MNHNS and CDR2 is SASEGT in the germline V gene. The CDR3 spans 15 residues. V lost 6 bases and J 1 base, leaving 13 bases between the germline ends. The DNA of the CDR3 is TGTGCCAGCAGGGACTGGGCGCCCAGCAATCAGCCCCAGCATTTT. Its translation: CASRDWAPSNQPQHF.

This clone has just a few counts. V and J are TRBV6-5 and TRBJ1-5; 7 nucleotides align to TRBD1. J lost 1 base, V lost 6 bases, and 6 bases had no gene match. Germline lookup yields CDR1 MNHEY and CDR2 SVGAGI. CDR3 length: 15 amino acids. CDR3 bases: TGTGCCAGCAGCCCGGACAGGCTAAGCAATCAGCCCCAGCATTTT. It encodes CASSPDRLSNQPQHF.

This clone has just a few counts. CDR3 in DNA: TGCGCCAGCAGCCCCGCCCGCAGGGGGCAACGAGACGAGCAGTACTTC. It specifies CASSPARRGQRDEQYF. V usage is TRBV4-1 and J usage is TRBJ2-7; TRBD1 aligns across 8 bases. Losses at the gene ends were 4 bases for V and 5 bases for J; bases not matched to a gene: 13. The length of the CDR3 is 16 residues. Germline V gene data show CDR1 as MGHRA and CDR2 as YSYEKL.

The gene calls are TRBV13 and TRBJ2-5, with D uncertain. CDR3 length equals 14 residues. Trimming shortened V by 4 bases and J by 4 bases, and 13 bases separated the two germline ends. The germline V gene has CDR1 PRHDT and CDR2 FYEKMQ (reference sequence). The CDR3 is CASSSRFRGETQYF. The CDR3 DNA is TGTGCCAGCAGCTCCCGATTCCGCGGAGAGACCCAGTACTTC.

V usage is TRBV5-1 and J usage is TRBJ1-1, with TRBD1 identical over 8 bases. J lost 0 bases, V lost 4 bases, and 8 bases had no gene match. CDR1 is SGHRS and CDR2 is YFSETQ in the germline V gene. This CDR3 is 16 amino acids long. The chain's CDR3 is CASSPGQEIMNTEAFF. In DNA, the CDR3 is TGCGCCAGCAGCCCGGGACAGGAGATTATGAACACTGAAGCTTTCTTT.

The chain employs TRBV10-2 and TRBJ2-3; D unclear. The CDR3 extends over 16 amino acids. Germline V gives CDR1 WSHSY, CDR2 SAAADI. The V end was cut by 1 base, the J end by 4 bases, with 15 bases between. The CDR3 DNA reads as TGCGCCAGCAGTGAGTGGCCGGAGATGAGCGCAGATACGCAGTATTTT. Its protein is CASSEWPEMSADTQYF.

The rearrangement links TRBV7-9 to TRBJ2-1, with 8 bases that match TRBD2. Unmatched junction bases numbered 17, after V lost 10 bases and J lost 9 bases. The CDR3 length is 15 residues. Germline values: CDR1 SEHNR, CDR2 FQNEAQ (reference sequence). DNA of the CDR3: TGTGCCACCGTCTTCGGGGGGACTAGTAACCTTGAGCAGTTCTTC. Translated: CATVFGGTSNLEQFF.

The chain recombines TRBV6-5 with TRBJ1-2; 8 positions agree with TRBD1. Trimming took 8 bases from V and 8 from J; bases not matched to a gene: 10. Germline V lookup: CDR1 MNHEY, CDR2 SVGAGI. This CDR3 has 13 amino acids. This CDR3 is CASGNWTGSGYTF. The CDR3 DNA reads TGTGCCAGCGGGAATTGGACAGGGTCGGGCTACACCTTC.

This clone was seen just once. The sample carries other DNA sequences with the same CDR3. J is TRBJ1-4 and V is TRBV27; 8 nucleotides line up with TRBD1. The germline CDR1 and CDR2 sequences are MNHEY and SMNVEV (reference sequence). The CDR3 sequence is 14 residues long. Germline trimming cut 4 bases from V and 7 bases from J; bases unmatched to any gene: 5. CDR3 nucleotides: TGTGCCAGCAGTTCGCAGGGGGCCGGTGAAAAACTGTTTTTT. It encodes CASSSQGAGEKLFF.

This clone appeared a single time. The CDR3 reads CASSAVLARETQYF. The CDR3 region has the DNA TGTGCCAGTAGTGCGGTTCTCGCCCGCGAGACCCAGTACTTC. The chain couples TRBV19 to TRBJ2-5; D is uncertain. This CDR3 is 14 amino acids long. Deletions cut 5 bases from V and 5 bases from J, with 15 bases between. Looked up from germline, CDR1 is LNHDA and CDR2 is SQIVND (reference sequence).

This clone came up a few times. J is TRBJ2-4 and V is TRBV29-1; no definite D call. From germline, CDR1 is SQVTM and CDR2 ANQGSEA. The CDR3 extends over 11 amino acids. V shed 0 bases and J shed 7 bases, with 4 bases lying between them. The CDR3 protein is CSVEDLNIQYF. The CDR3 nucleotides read TGCAGCGTTGAAGATCTCAACATTCAGTACTTC.